This T cell receptor beta chain was recovered during a study of cytomegalovirus exposure and HLA in healthy donors. Clones were read by immunoSEQ multiplex PCR, and TCRdb kept only the in-frame ones, dropping some. The table lists about 110,000 clones, approximately 94% of them singletons, with roughly 0.67% in the top ten. This receptor was taken from a woman aged 18-30 years in good health and CMV-seronegative. Sequencing input: PBMCs.

CDR3 DNA: TGCGCCAGCAGCCCCAAGATACAGGAGAGACGCTACGAGCAGTACTTC. Protein product: CASSPKIQERRYEQYF. The V gene is TRBV5-1, the J gene TRBJ2-7; a weak D match, TRBD1 (5 bases). Germline V lookup: CDR1 SGHRS, CDR2 YFSETQ. Trimming removed 4 bases at V and 3 bases at J, with 20 bases between. The CDR3 is 16 residues long. The variable domain in full, completed from reference TRBV5-1 and TRBJ2-7, reads KAGVTQTPRYLIKTRGQQVTLSCSPISGHRSVSWYQQTPGQGLQFLFEYFSETQRNKGNFPGRFSGRQFSNSRSEMNVSTLELGDSALYLCASSPKIQERRYEQYFGPGTRLTVT.